One sample yielded the 16 T cell receptor beta chains listed below, sequenced in a study of shared clonotypes between healthy human individuals. CD45RO-negative cells were positively selected for CCR7, leaving out terminally differentiated effector memory CD45RA+ cells. The assay was immunoSEQ multiplex PCR, and TCRdb's table has in-frame clones only and misses some. Among about 820,000 clones, 85% to 95% were seen once, and the ten largest hold 24%. The sequencing input was naive CD8+ T cells sorted from blood. These receptors all stem from a man between 25 and 39 years old in good health.

J is TRBJ2-7 and V is TRBV9; TRBD2 matches 8 bases. J was trimmed by 1 base and V by 0 bases; bases with no gene match: 6. The CDR3 spans 16 residues. Germline V CDR1 and CDR2: SGDLS, YYNGEE. The CDR3: CASSVGREGTSYEQYF. CDR3 sequence (DNA): TGTGCCAGCAGCGTAGGTCGGGAGGGCACATCCTACGAGCAGTACTTC.

The V and J genes are TRBV7-9 and TRBJ2-3, with D possibly matching TRBD1 (6 bases). Germline V gene data show CDR1 as SEHNR and CDR2 as FQNEAQ (reference sequence). V lost 5 bases to trimming and J lost 10 bases, with 13 bases between them. CDR3 length equals 12 residues. The CDR3, as DNA: TGTGCCAGCAGCCAGGGGTCGTATCCGCAGTATTTT. It specifies CASSQGSYPQYF. Supplemented by reference TRBV7-9 and TRBJ2-3, the full variable domain reads DTGVSQNPRHKITKRGQNVTFRCDPISEHNRLYWYRQTLGQGPEFLTYFQNEAQLEKSRLLSDRFSAERPKGSFSTLEIQRTEQGDSAMYLCASSQGSYPQYFGPGTRLTVL.

The J gene is TRBJ2-1, the V gene TRBV7-3, with 9 bases fitting TRBD2. With V trimmed by 4 bases and J by 0 bases, 1 base remained unmatched. Per the germline V gene, CDR1 is SGHTA and CDR2 is FQGTGA. The CDR3 consists of 15 residues. CDR3 protein: CASSSLAGSYNEQFF. The CDR3 bases are TGTGCCAGCAGCTCACTAGCGGGCTCCTACAATGAGCAGTTCTTC.

The chain combines TRBV28 with TRBJ1-2; 9 bases match TRBD1. Germline V lookup: CDR1 MDHEN, CDR2 SYDVKM. Trimming at V came to 5 bases and at J to 5 bases, leaving 9 bases not matched to a gene. The CDR3 contains 15 residues. CDR3 sequence: CASSLTGTGPYGYTF. Here the CDR3 DNA reads TGTGCCAGCAGTCTAACCGGGACAGGGCCTTATGGCTACACCTTC.

This clone has a single count. J is TRBJ2-7 and V is TRBV19; 9 bases are shared with TRBD2. CDR3 length: 18 residues. With V trimmed by 3 bases and J by 9 bases, 21 bases remained unmatched. The germline V gene encodes CDR1 LNHDA and CDR2 SQIVND (reference sequence). The CDR3 region has the DNA TGTGCCAGTAGTATTCAAACTTCGGGTAGCGGGAGATTGTTAGTGCAGTACTTC. It is translated as CASSIQTSGSGRLLVQYF.

In this sample, this clone turned up once. The rearrangement uses TRBV15 and TRBJ2-7; D unresolved. Trimming removed 0 bases at V and 3 bases at J, with 6 bases between. CDR1 is LNHNV and CDR2 is YYDKDF in the germline V gene (reference sequence). CDR3 length equals 13 residues. Written as DNA, the CDR3 is TGTGCCACCAGCAGAGAACTTTACTACGAGCAGTACTTC. It is translated as CATSRELYYEQYF.

This chain connects TRBV27 to TRBJ2-3, with 9 bases lining up with TRBD1. Losses at the gene ends were 0 bases for V and 6 bases for J; bases not matched to a gene: 7. From germline, CDR1 is MNHEY and CDR2 SMNVEV (reference sequence). The CDR3 is made up of 16 amino acids. The CDR3 spells CASSLSTATGGDTQYF. CDR3 nucleotides: TGTGCCAGCAGTTTATCCACCGCGACAGGGGGTGATACGCAGTATTTT.

The chain uses TRBV5-1 and TRBJ2-7; the D gene is possibly TRBD1 (5 bases). Looked up from germline, CDR1 is SGHRS and CDR2 is YFSETQ. V was cut by 0 bases and J by 4 bases, with 14 bases left in between. This CDR3 spans 15 amino acids. The CDR3 sequence: CASSLDQGLVYEQYF. The CDR3 DNA follows: TGCGCCAGCAGCTTGGATCAGGGCCTCGTTTACGAGCAGTACTTC.

The rearrangement joins TRBV7-9 to TRBJ2-7; TRBD2 aligns across 10 bases. J was trimmed by 3 bases and V by 5 bases; bases with no gene match: 4. CDR1 SEHNR and CDR2 FQNEAQ come from the germline V gene (reference sequence). This CDR3 contains 14 residues. The DNA of the CDR3 is TGTGCCAGCAGCCCAAGGACTAGCGGCTACGAGCAGTACTTC. Protein: CASSPRTSGYEQYF.

The chain joins TRBV19 to TRBJ2-1; D is undetermined. Germline V CDR1 and CDR2: LNHDA, SQIVND (reference sequence). V was shortened by 1 base and J by 5 bases, with 9 bases between the two germline ends. CDR3 size: 14 residues. The CDR3 DNA reads as TGTGCCAGTAGTATAGCAGGACCTAACAATGAGCAGTTCTTC. Translated: CASSIAGPNNEQFF.

As DNA, the CDR3 is TGCGCCAGCAGCCAAGAGTGGTCCTTGGGGGATACGCAGTATTTT. Its translation: CASSQEWSLGDTQYF. V and J are TRBV4-1 and TRBJ2-3; no clear D gene. The CDR3 spans 15 residues. CDR1 MGHRA and CDR2 YSYEKL come from the germline V gene. V shed 0 bases and J shed 6 bases, with 13 bases lying between them.

The J gene is TRBJ2-5, the V gene TRBV5-1, with D possibly called TRBD1 or TRBD2 (5 bases each). With 2 bases removed from V and 5 bases from J, the gap between germline ends came to 13 bases. This CDR3 contains 14 residues. Germline-derived CDR1 and CDR2 are SGHRS and YFSETQ. The CDR3 bases are TGCGCCAGCAGCTTAAACTGGGGCGGGGAGACCCAGTACTTC. Translation gives CASSLNWGGETQYF.

The chain carries TRBV6-5 and TRBJ2-7; no clear D. Deletions cut 8 bases from V and 1 base from J, with 6 bases between. The CDR3 is 11 amino acids. CDR1 is MNHEY, CDR2 SVGAGI, per germline. The CDR3, as DNA: TGTGCCAGCGTCGGGTCCTACGAGCAGTACTTC. This sequence encodes CASVGSYEQYF.

The CDR3 nucleotides read TGTGCCAGCACGGGGACTAATTACAATGAGCAGTTCTTC. It is translated as CASTGTNYNEQFF. This chain links TRBV5-4 with TRBJ2-1; 7 bases map to TRBD2. The CDR3 contains 13 residues. In germline, CDR1 is SGHNT, CDR2 YYREEE (reference sequence). Germline trimming cut 6 bases from V and 4 bases from J; bases unmatched to any gene: 4.

CDR3 nucleotides: TGTGCCAGCAGCTTTGGGGGCGGTACAACCTATGGCTACACCTTC. Translation: CASSFGGGTTYGYTF. V and J are TRBV9 and TRBJ1-2; maybe TRBD1 (6 bases). Germline CDR1 reads SGDLS; CDR2 reads YYNGEE. Trimming took off 4 bases at V and 4 bases at J, with 17 bases between the two ends. The CDR3 consists of 15 residues.

The V call is TRBV15, the J call TRBJ2-1; possibly TRBD2 for D (5 bases). Germline CDR1 LNHNV, CDR2 YYDKDF (reference sequence). The CDR3 is made up of 16 amino acids. Deletions cut 3 bases from V and 5 bases from J, with 17 bases between. CDR3 sequence (DNA): TGTGCCACCAGCAGGCCGGGAAGACTCGGGGACAATGAGCAGTTCTTC. This codes for CATSRPGRLGDNEQFF.